The present entry profiles one T cell receptor (beta chain) with its context. V shed 4 bases and J shed 7 bases, with 14 bases lying between them. CDR1 SGHDT and CDR2 YYEEEE come from the germline V gene. This CDR3 region has 13 residues. The data are from a study of T cell changes during pregnancy in multiple sclerosis. The assay was immunoSEQ multiplex PCR, and TCRdb's table has in-frame clones only and misses some. The table shows 60,000 to 85,000 clones, with 94% occurring only once. The sample in question was peripheral blood, obtained in the third trimester of pregnancy. This clonotype was sampled from a female donor with multiple sclerosis, enrolled in a pregnancy study. This chain uses TRBV5-6 with TRBJ1-2; D not certain. The CDR3 DNA sequence: TGTGCCAGCAGCCCGGGAGTCACGGGTGGCTACACCTTC. Translating it yields CASSPGVTGGYTF.